The 21 T cell receptor beta chains below were found in one sample sequenced in a study of CD8 T cell repertoires and HIV-1 epitope variants. Their recognized antigens are unknown. The protocol was immunoSEQ multiplex PCR, while the TCRdb copy is restricted to in-frame clones and leaves out a portion. This sample has about 5,000 clones, with about two thirds found just once. Sequenced input: cultured CD8+ T cells derived from PBMCs. Receptor source: a male donor with HIV.

There are a few counts of this clone. J is TRBJ1-1 and V is TRBV5-6; D is undetermined. The CDR3 has 12 amino acids. V was clipped by 4 bases and J by 1 base, with 5 bases between them. The germline gives CDR1 SGHDT, CDR2 YYEEEE. The CDR3 DNA reads TGTGCCAGCAGCACAAGGAACACTGAAGCTTTCTTT. Its protein product is CASSTRNTEAFF.

This clone was seen a handful of times. This chain joins TRBV7-9 and TRBJ1-5; 7 bases align to TRBD1. V lost 1 base and J lost 3; bases outside the gene matches: 9. This CDR3 is built from 17 residues. CDR1 and CDR2 (germline): SEHNR, FQNEAQ (reference sequence). The CDR3 protein is CASSLGGQSPYNQPQHF. CDR3 in DNA: TGTGCCAGCAGCTTAGGGGGACAGTCCCCGTACAATCAGCCCCAGCATTTT.

The CDR3: CASSPDGASTGELFF. CDR3 DNA: TGTGCCAGCAGCCCCGACGGGGCGAGCACCGGGGAGCTGTTTTTT. The rearrangement uses TRBV11-2 and TRBJ2-2; the D gene could be TRBD1 or TRBD2 (5 bases each). This CDR3 has 15 amino acids. CDR1 and CDR2 (germline): SGHAT, FQNNGV. V lost 5 bases and J lost 4, with 14 bases in between. Using reference TRBV11-2 and TRBJ2-2 for the parts outside the CDR3, the full variable domain is EAGVAQSPRYKIIEKRQSVAFWCNPISGHATLYWYQQILGQGPKLLIQFQNNGVVDDSQLPKDRFSAERLKGVDSTLKIQPAKLEDSAVYLCASSPDGASTGELFFGEGSRLTVL.

This sequence joins TRBV18 and TRBJ1-3; D remains unclear. The CDR3 loop spans 14 amino acids. Trimming cost V 5 bases and J 0 bases, with 8 bases left between them. Germline lookup yields CDR1 KGHSH and CDR2 LQKENI. For the CDR3, the DNA is TGTGCCAGCTCATCAGGTAGCTCTGGAAACACCATATATTTT. Translating it yields CASSSGSSGNTIYF. Full variable domain (outside the CDR3, taken from reference TRBV18 and TRBJ1-3): NAGVMQNPRHLVRRRGQEARLRCSPMKGHSHVYWYRQLPEEGLKFMVYLQKENIIDESGMPKERFSAEFPKEGPSILRIQQVVRGDSAAYFCASSSGSSGNTIYFGEGSWLTVV.

This chain links TRBV7-8 with TRBJ1-4, with D possibly being TRBD1 (5 bases). The CDR3 runs 15 residues. Germline V gene lookup returns CDR1 SGHVS and CDR2 FQNEAQ. V was clipped by 5 bases and J by 3 bases, with 13 bases between them. This chain's CDR3 is CASSPRQRPNEKLFF. In DNA form, the CDR3 reads TGTGCCAGCAGCCCCAGACAGAGACCTAATGAAAAACTGTTTTTT. The whole variable domain, remainder taken from reference TRBV7-8 and TRBJ1-4, is GAGVSQSPRYKVAKRGQDVALRCDPISGHVSLFWYQQALGQGPEFLTYFQNEAQLDKSGLPSDRFFAERPEGSVSTLKIQRTQQEDSAVYLCASSPRQRPNEKLFFGSGTQLSVL.

The chain is built from TRBV28 and TRBJ2-7, with D perhaps TRBD1 or TRBD2 (6 bases each). The CDR3 runs to 15 residues. Germline assignment: CDR1 MDHEN and CDR2 SYDVKM. Trimming left V 7 bases short and J 1 base short, with 17 bases between. The CDR3 bases are TGTGCCAGCACCCTCGGGGGCACGTCATCCTACGAGCAGTACTTC. Translation gives CASTLGGTSSYEQYF.

Remarks on this clone: Germline and junction disagree at one end, which may indicate a read error. The rearrangement links TRBV5-1 to TRBJ1-2, with no clear D. This CDR3 has 16 amino acids. Germline V gives CDR1 SGHRS, CDR2 YFSETQ. Here the CDR3 DNA reads TGTGCCAGCAGCCCTTGGCCGGTAGAATTGGACTATGGCTACACCTTC. Its protein is CASSPWPVELDYGYTF.

The sample holds a few counts of this clone. This chain connects TRBV9 to TRBJ1-1; no clear D gene. The CDR3 has 15 residues. Germline V gives CDR1 SGDLS, CDR2 YYNGEE. With 0 bases removed from V and 4 bases from J, the gap between germline ends came to 13 bases. The CDR3, as DNA: TGTGCCAGCAGCGTAGGGGTAGGGAGCGGCACTGAAGCTTTCTTT. Its translation: CASSVGVGSGTEAFF.

V usage is TRBV9 and J usage is TRBJ1-1; perhaps TRBD1 as D (6 bases). The germline V gene encodes CDR1 SGDLS and CDR2 YYNGEE. The CDR3 covers 11 residues. Trimming shortened V by 7 bases and J by 5 bases, and 9 bases separated the two germline ends. The CDR3 here is CASRRGTEAFF. DNA of the CDR3: TGTGCCAGCCGGAGGGGGACTGAAGCTTTCTTT.

The V gene is TRBV7-3, the J gene TRBJ2-5, with 7 bases fitting TRBD2. CDR1 and CDR2 (germline): SGHTA, FQGTGA. The CDR3 length is 15 residues. V lost 2 bases to trimming and J lost 2 bases; unmatched junction nucleotides: 5. CDR3 in DNA: TGTGCCAGCAGCTTAGGCGGGGGTCCTCAAGAGACCCAGTACTTC. It yields the protein CASSLGGGPQETQYF.

The J gene is TRBJ2-2, the V gene TRBV6-1, with TRBD1 matching over 7 bases. The CDR3 covers 12 residues. Germline values: CDR1 MNHNS, CDR2 SASEGT. Losses at the gene ends were 10 bases for V and 6 bases for J; bases not matched to a gene: 5. Here the CDR3 reads CATDRDSGELFF. Written as DNA, the CDR3 is TGTGCCACCGACAGGGATTCCGGGGAGCTGTTTTTT.

The chain carries TRBV28 and TRBJ2-5; 7 bases line up with TRBD1. V shed 6 bases, J shed 1 base, and the junction held 8 bases outside the gene matches. The CDR3 sequence is 15 residues long. CDR1 and CDR2 (germline): MDHEN, SYDVKM. The CDR3 DNA reads as TGTGCCAGCAGACCGACAGGGAAGCGCCAAGAGACCCAGTACTTC. It translates to CASRPTGKRQETQYF.

This chain joins TRBV7-8 and TRBJ1-1; possibly TRBD1 for D (5 bases). Trimming stripped 5 bases from V and 3 bases from J, with 16 bases between. The germline V gene has CDR1 SGHVS and CDR2 FQNEAQ. The CDR3 consists of 15 residues. The CDR3 bases are TGTGCCAGCAGCCATCCTAGGGGAAAGGACACTGAAGCTTTCTTT. As protein: CASSHPRGKDTEAFF.

This clone has more than one count but fewer than ten. V and J are TRBV7-3 and TRBJ1-1; D is unresolved. The CDR3 is 14 amino acids. The germline CDR1 and CDR2 sequences are SGHTA and FQGTGA. Deletions cut 6 bases from V and 2 bases from J, with 13 bases between. The CDR3, as DNA: TGTGCCAGCAGAAAAAGTACGGGTAACACTGAAGCTTTCTTT. This translates into CASRKSTGNTEAFF.

This clone was found a few times. This chain links TRBV7-9 with TRBJ2-7, with 8 bases identical to TRBD1. Losses at the gene ends were 1 base for V and 6 bases for J; bases not matched to a gene: 8. There are 15 residues in the CDR3. Germline V gene data show CDR1 as SEHNR and CDR2 as FQNEAQ (reference sequence). The CDR3 region is CASSLVASGTGEQYF. The CDR3 region has the DNA TGTGCCAGCAGCTTAGTAGCTAGTGGGACAGGCGAGCAGTACTTC.

The V gene is TRBV4-1, the J gene TRBJ1-5; no firm D call. V was pared by 0 bases and J by 1 base, with 10 bases between. CDR1 is MGHRA, CDR2 YSYEKL, per germline. This CDR3 comprises 16 residues. CDR3 region: CASSQDSGFSNQPQHF. CDR3 sequence (DNA): TGCGCCAGCAGCCAAGACTCGGGCTTCAGCAATCAGCCCCAGCATTTT.

This clone appeared a single time. The chain employs TRBV7-3 and TRBJ2-5, with TRBD1 matching 9 bases. The closer fit of TRBJ2-7 to the DNA end suggests the J call may be wrong. Looked up from germline, CDR1 is SGHTA and CDR2 is FQGTGA. There are 14 residues in the CDR3. CDR3 in amino acids: CASSFLDRGGEQYF. CDR3 sequence (DNA): TGTGCCAGCAGCTTTCTGGACAGGGGAGGCGAGCAGTACTTC.

The chain joins TRBV2 to TRBJ2-7; TRBD1 aligns across 9 bases. The CDR3 length is 13 residues. Germline lookup yields CDR1 SNHLY and CDR2 FYNNEI. With 9 bases clipped from V and 2 bases from J, the junction kept 5 bases outside the gene matches. The CDR3 DNA reads TGTGCCAGAACTGGGACAGGGCCCTACGAGCAGTACTTC. Amino acid sequence: CARTGTGPYEQYF.

J is TRBJ2-7 and V is TRBV27; 12 positions agree with TRBD2. Unmatched junction bases numbered 1, after V lost 2 bases and J lost 2 bases. From germline, CDR1 is MNHEY and CDR2 SMNVEV (reference sequence). This CDR3 comprises 15 residues. In DNA, the CDR3 is TGTGCCAGCAGTTTAGCTAGCGGGGGGGCCTACGAGCAGTACTTC. Protein: CASSLASGGAYEQYF.

CDR3 nucleotides: TGTGCCAGCAGTTACTACAGGGGGGACAATGAGCAGTTCTTC. This translates into CASSYYRGDNEQFF. The rearrangement joins TRBV6-5 to TRBJ2-1, with 8 bases lining up with TRBD1. Trimming took 1 base from V and 5 from J; bases not matched to a gene: 1. The germline CDR1 and CDR2 sequences are MNHEY and SVGAGI. This CDR3 has 14 residues.

With respect to this clone: At one boundary the junction diverges from the germline segment, which might be a read error. This chain's CDR3 is CASSLEAGGPVTGELFF. The CDR3 bases are TGTGCTAGCAGCTTAGAGGCGGGAGGGCCAGTCACCGGGGAGCTGTTTTTT. V gene TRBV7-7 combines with J gene TRBJ2-2; 9 bases agree with TRBD2. CDR1 and CDR2 (germline): SSHAT, FNYEAQ (reference sequence). This CDR3 region has 17 residues.